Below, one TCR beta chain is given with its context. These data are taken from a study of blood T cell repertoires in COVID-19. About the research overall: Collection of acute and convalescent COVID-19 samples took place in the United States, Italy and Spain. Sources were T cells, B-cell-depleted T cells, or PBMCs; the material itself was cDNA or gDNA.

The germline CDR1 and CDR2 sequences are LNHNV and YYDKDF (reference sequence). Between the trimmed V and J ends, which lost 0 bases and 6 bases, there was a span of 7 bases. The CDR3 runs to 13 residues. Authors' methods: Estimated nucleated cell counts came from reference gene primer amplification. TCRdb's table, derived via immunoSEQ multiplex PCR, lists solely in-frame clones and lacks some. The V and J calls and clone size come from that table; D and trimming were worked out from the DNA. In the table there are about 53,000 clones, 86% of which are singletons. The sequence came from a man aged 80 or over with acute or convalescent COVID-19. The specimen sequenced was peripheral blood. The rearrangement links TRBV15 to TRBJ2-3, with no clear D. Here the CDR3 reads CATSRDLGDTQYF. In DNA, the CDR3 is TGTGCCACCAGCAGAGATCTCGGGGATACGCAGTATTTT.